This record concerns one T cell receptor beta chain sequence. The V end lost 0 bases, the J end lost 10 bases, and 14 bases lay between the germline ends. Germline V lookup: CDR1 SGHRS, CDR2 YFSETQ. The CDR3 spans 15 residues. The table came from immunoSEQ multiplex PCR; TCRdb's copy has only in-frame clones and leaves some out. The table lists approximately 300,000 clones, approximately 89% of them singletons. This record belongs to a study of blood T cell repertoires in COVID-19. The sequence derives from a woman aged 25 to 39 with COVID-19, enrolled during active disease. Sample: peripheral blood. The chain joins TRBV5-1 to TRBJ1-6, with D possibly matching TRBD1 (6 bases). CDR3 sequence: CASSLGPGDFSPLHF. As DNA, the CDR3 is TGCGCCAGCAGCTTGGGTCCAGGGGATTTCTCACCCCTCCACTTT.